The rows below give T cell receptor beta chains drawn from one sample of a study of CD8 T cells in ankylosing spondylitis. TCRdb used MiXCR to reprocess the 5' RACE reads, holding one entry per CDR3 protein. The sample shows tens of thousands of distinct CDR3 sequences, more than 25% of them seen only once. The sequencing input was blood, either unsorted or a sorted T cell fraction (not recorded which). The source of these receptors is a male donor with ankylosing spondylitis or in good health (not recorded which). The CDR3 runs from the conserved cysteine through the conserved F or W. A D gene is named only where the DNA matches it firmly. Clone size is not always given. Where it is, it says once, few, many or a class for expanded clones.

clone size | J gene | CDR3 length | V gene | D gene | CDR3 protein | CDR3 DNA
. | TRBJ2-2 | 13 | TRBV29-1 | TRBD1 | CSAGTVGTGELFF | TGCAGCGCCGGGACAGTCGGCACCGGGGAGCTGTTTTTT
. | TRBJ2-2 | 15 | TRBV18 | . | CASSPQRTGTGELFF | TGTGCCAGCTCACCACAAAGGACTGGCACCGGGGAGCTGTTTTTT
. | TRBJ1-2 | 13 | TRBV7-3 | . | CASSLGPRYGYTF | TGTGCCAGCAGCTTAGGGCCGCGCTATGGCTACACCTTC
once | TRBJ1-2 | 18 | TRBV5-5 | . | CASSLGARQDIRLDGYTF | TGTGCCAGCAGCTTGGGGGCCCGCCAGGACATAAGGTTAGATGGCTACACCTTC
. | TRBJ2-2 | 18 | TRBV7-3 | TRBD2 | CASSSKARVAGPTGELFF | TGTGCCAGCAGTTCCAAAGCGAGGGTAGCGGGACCGACCGGGGAGCTGTTTTTT
few | TRBJ1-4 | 16 | TRBV7-2 | . | CASSLGRVTTNEKLFF | TGTGCCAGCAGCTTAGGCAGGGTGACGACTAATGAAAAACTGTTTTTT
. | TRBJ2-1 | 16 | TRBV5-1 | . | CASSLGGGTNYNEQFF | TGCGCCAGCAGCTTAGGTGGCGGGACAAACTACAATGAGCAGTTCTTC
. | TRBJ2-4 | 15 | TRBV20-1 | . | CSARDPQPLKNIQYF | TGCAGTGCTAGAGATCCTCAGCCGCTCAAAAACATTCAGTACTTC
many | TRBJ2-7 | 13 | TRBV10-3 | . | CAITPGDAYEQYF | TGTGCCATCACCCCAGGGGATGCCTACGAGCAGTACTTC
. | TRBJ2-2 | 15 | TRBV5-1 | TRBD1 | CASTLQGTNTGELFF | TGCGCCAGCACCTTACAGGGGACCAACACCGGGGAGCTGTTTTTT
few | TRBJ2-3 | 15 | TRBV20-1 | . | CSASLARISTDTQYF | TGCAGTGCTAGCCTCGCCAGGATTAGCACAGATACGCAGTATTTT
few | TRBJ2-5 | 16 | TRBV7-9 | TRBD2 | CASSPRLAVLQETQYF | TGTGCCAGCAGTCCCCGACTAGCGGTACTTCAGGAGACCCAGTACTTC
few | TRBJ1-6 | 13 | TRBV3-1 | . | CASADTVNSPLHF | TGTGCCAGCGCAGACACCGTAAATTCACCCCTCCACTTT
. | TRBJ2-2 | 14 | TRBV7-2 | . | CASSRSQSAGELFF | TGTGCCAGCAGCCGCTCCCAGTCCGCCGGGGAGCTGTTTTTT
. | TRBJ2-2 | 14 | TRBV5-5 | . | CASSFTGGTGELFF | TGTGCCAGCAGCTTTACAGGAGGAACCGGGGAGCTGTTTTTT
. | TRBJ1-2 | 12 | TRBV29-1 | . | CSVNHGDYGYTF | TGCAGCGTTAATCACGGCGACTATGGCTACACCTTC
few | TRBJ2-7 | 13 | TRBV5-1 | . | CASRLEGLDEQYF | TGCGCCAGCAGATTGGAGGGGTTGGACGAGCAGTACTTC
few | TRBJ1-2 | 14 | TRBV6-5 | . | CASSSSSKRYGYTF | TGTGCCAGCAGTTCCTCTTCAAAACGATATGGCTACACCTTC
many | TRBJ2-3 | 13 | TRBV29-1 | . | CSPIGASTDTQYF | TGCAGCCCCATTGGGGCTAGCACAGATACGCAGTATTTT
few | TRBJ2-1 | 11 | TRBV20-1 | . | CSARTVDEQFF | TGCAGTGCTAGGACTGTGGATGAGCAGTTCTTC
few | TRBJ1-2 | 14 | TRBV5-1 | . | CASNEGVMSYGYTF | TGCGCCAGCAACGAGGGGGTAATGTCCTATGGCTACACCTTC
few | TRBJ1-2 | 16 | TRBV3-1 | . | CASSHAQVSSGYGYTF | TGTGCCAGCAGCCACGCACAGGTCAGCTCGGGCTATGGCTACACCTTC
few | TRBJ2-7 | 15 | TRBV7-9 | . | CASSFPGGASYEQYF | TGTGCCAGCAGCTTCCCGGGCGGAGCCTCCTACGAGCAGTACTTC
few | TRBJ2-7 | 16 | TRBV5-1 | TRBD1 | CASSRSIKQGAGEQYF | TGCGCCAGCAGCCGATCGATCAAACAGGGGGCAGGTGAGCAGTACTTC
. | TRBJ1-3 | 15 | TRBV5-1 | TRBD1 | CASSYSGTGHSTIYF | TGCGCCAGCAGCTACTCCGGGACAGGACACTCCACCATATATTTT
few | TRBJ2-2 | 14 | TRBV7-2 | . | CASRIVSGTGELFF | TGTGCCAGCAGAATCGTATCGGGCACCGGGGAGCTGTTTTTT
. | TRBJ1-2 | 14 | TRBV7-3 | TRBD1 | CASSPTGTGDGYTF | TGTGCCAGCAGCCCCACCGGGACAGGGGATGGCTACACCTTC
. | TRBJ1-1 | 14 | TRBV3-1 | . | CASSQGLENTEAFF | TGTGCCAGCAGCCAAGGCTTAGAGAACACTGAAGCTTTCTTT
. | TRBJ1-1 | 13 | TRBV5-6 | . | CASSFLERNEAFF | TGTGCCAGCAGCTTCTTGGAAAGGAATGAAGCTTTCTTT
few | TRBJ2-2 | 13 | TRBV20-1 | . | CSASGQYTGELFF | TGCAGTGCTAGTGGACAGTACACCGGGGAGCTGTTTTTT
. | TRBJ2-1 | 11 | TRBV7-8 | . | CASSLRSEQFF | TGTGCCAGCAGCTTACGGTCAGAGCAGTTCTTC
many | TRBJ1-1 | 13 | TRBV12-3/TRBV12-4 | . | CASSPGRDTEAFF | TGTGCCAGCAGCCCCGGACGGGACACTGAAGCTTTCTTT
. | TRBJ2-7 | 12 | TRBV24-1 | . | CATRGRVYEQYF | TGTGCCACCAGGGGAAGAGTCTACGAGCAGTACTTC
few | TRBJ1-1 | 17 | TRBV7-9 | . | CASSQPGKTDQNTEAFF | TGTGCCAGCAGCCAACCGGGAAAAACGGACCAGAACACTGAAGCTTTCTTT
few | TRBJ1-5 | 13 | TRBV20-1 | TRBD1 | CSAQDRADQPQHF | TGCAGTGCTCAAGACAGGGCCGATCAGCCCCAGCATTTT
. | TRBJ2-7 | 13 | TRBV12-3/TRBV12-4 | . | CASSPSRWAEQYF | TGTGCCAGCAGTCCCAGCAGGTGGGCCGAGCAGTACTTC
few | TRBJ1-2 | 14 | TRBV12-3/TRBV12-4 | . | CASSPRQARYGYTF | TGTGCCAGCAGTCCAAGACAGGCCCGCTATGGCTACACCTTC
few | TRBJ2-1 | 16 | TRBV4-1 | TRBD2 | CASSQEVGGTYNEQFF | TGCGCCAGCAGCCAAGAGGTGGGAGGGACCTACAATGAGCAGTTCTTC
. | TRBJ1-1 | 13 | TRBV20-1 | . | CSARGTENTEAFF | TGCAGTGCTAGAGGGACAGAGAACACTGAAGCTTTCTTT
. | TRBJ2-5 | 19 | TRBV3-1 | TRBD2 | CASSQDPRGGSGALETQYF | TGTGCCAGCAGCCAAGACCCGAGAGGTGGAAGCGGGGCGTTGGAGACCCAGTACTTC
. | TRBJ2-6 | 17 | TRBV27 | . | CASSSLGAKAGANVLTF | TGTGCCAGCAGTTCCCTCGGGGCCAAAGCTGGGGCCAACGTCCTGACTTTC
. | TRBJ1-1 | 14 | TRBV5-1 | TRBD1 | CASSQGQGWAEAFF | TGCGCCAGCAGCCAGGGACAGGGGTGGGCTGAAGCTTTCTTT
few | TRBJ1-6 | 18 | TRBV16 | . | CASSRPRGTRGYNSPLHF | TGTGCCAGCAGCCGGCCGAGGGGTACCCGGGGCTATAATTCACCCCTCCACTTT
many | TRBJ1-2 | 15 | TRBV7-2 | TRBD1 | CASSRNRGQGDGYTF | TGTGCCAGCAGTCGTAACCGCGGACAGGGGGACGGCTACACCTTC
. | TRBJ2-5 | 12 | TRBV19 | . | CATRTREETQYF | TGTGCCACCCGGACGAGGGAAGAGACCCAGTACTTC
few | TRBJ2-1 | 12 | TRBV20-1 | . | CSVRDPNNEQFF | TGCAGTGTTAGGGACCCTAACAATGAGCAGTTCTTC
. | TRBJ2-7 | 13 | TRBV30 | . | CACRPRSSYEQYF | TGTGCCTGCCGACCGAGGAGCTCCTACGAGCAGTACTTC
. | TRBJ1-1 | 13 | TRBV7-9 | . | CASSRSGTTEAFF | TGTGCCAGCAGCCGGTCAGGGACCACTGAAGCTTTCTTT
few | TRBJ1-1 | 14 | TRBV7-3 | . | CASSLIGGNTEAFF | TGTGCCAGCAGCTTAATAGGGGGGAACACTGAAGCTTTCTTT
once | TRBJ2-1 | 13 | TRBV7-2 | . | CASSSYSYNEQFF | TGTGCCAGCAGCTCCTATTCTTACAATGAGCAGTTCTTC